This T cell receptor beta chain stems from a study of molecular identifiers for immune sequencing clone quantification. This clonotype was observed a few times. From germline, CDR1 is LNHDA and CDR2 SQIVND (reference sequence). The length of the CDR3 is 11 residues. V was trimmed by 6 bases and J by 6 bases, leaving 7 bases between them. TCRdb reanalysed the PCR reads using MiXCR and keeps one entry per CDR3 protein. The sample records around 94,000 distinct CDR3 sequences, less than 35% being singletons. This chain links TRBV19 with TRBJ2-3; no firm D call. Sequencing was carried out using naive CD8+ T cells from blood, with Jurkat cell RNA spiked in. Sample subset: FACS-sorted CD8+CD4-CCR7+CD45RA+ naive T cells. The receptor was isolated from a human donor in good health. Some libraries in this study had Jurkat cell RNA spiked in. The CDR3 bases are TGTGCCAGTAGAATGGGTGATACGCAGTATTTT. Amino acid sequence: CASRMGDTQYF.